This T cell receptor beta chain was profiled in a study of shared clonotypes between healthy human individuals. Notes on this clone: Its antigen is currently unknown.

Whole-study findings and limits: Naive CD4 clonotypes were shared across a handful of donors at roughly 4.6%.

At the deep level, the assay was run. The method was immunoSEQ multiplex PCR; TCRdb's version includes in-frame clones alone and lacks a portion of them. The sample contains around 2.3 million clones, approximately 96% of which appear only once. The length of the CDR3 is 14 residues. V was cut by 3 bases and J by 6 bases, with 12 bases left in between. Germline values: CDR1 LNHDA, CDR2 SQIVND (reference sequence). The source material was naive CD4+ T cells sorted from blood. Documented subset: CD45RA+ positively selected. This clonotype was obtained from a young man in good health. The chain is built from TRBV19 and TRBJ1-5; D possibly corresponds to TRBD1 (5 bases). CDR3 amino acids: CASSISGNGQPQHF. The CDR3 DNA sequence: TGTGCCAGTAGTATTTCAGGGAATGGTCAGCCCCAGCATTTT.